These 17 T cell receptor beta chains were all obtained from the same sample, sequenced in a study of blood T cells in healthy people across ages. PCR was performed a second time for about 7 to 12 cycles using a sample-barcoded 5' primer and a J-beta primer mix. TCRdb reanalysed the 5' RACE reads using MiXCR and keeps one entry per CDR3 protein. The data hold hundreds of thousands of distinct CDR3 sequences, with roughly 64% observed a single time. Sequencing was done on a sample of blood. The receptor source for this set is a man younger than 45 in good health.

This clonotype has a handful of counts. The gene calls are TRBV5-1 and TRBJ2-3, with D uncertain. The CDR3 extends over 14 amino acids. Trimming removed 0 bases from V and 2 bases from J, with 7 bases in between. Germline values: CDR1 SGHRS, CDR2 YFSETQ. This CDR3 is CASSLEYDTDTQYF. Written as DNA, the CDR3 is TGCGCCAGCAGCTTGGAGTACGACACAGATACGCAGTATTTT.

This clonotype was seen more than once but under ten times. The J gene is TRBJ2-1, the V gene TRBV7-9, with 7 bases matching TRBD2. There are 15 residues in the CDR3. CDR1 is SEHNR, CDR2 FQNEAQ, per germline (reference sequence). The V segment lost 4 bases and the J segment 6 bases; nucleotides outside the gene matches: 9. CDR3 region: CASSSASGKVNEQFF. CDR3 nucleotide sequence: TGTGCCAGCAGCTCCGCAAGCGGGAAGGTCAATGAGCAGTTCTTC. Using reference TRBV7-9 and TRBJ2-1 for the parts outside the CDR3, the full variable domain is DTGVSQNPRHKITKRGQNVTFRCDPISEHNRLYWYRQTLGQGPEFLTYFQNEAQLEKSRLLSDRFSAERPKGSFSTLEIQRTEQGDSAMYLCASSSASGKVNEQFFGPGTRLTVL.

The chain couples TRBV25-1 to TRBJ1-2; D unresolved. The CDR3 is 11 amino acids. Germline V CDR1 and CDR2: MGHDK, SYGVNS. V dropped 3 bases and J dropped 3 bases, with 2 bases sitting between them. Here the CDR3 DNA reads TGTGCCAGCAGTGAGGACTATGGCTACACCTTC. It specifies CASSEDYGYTF.

CDR3 DNA sequence: TGTGCCAGCAGTTTGCTAGCGGGAGCGGGCGAGCAGTTCTTC. This gives the protein CASSLLAGAGEQFF. The chain is built from TRBV28 and TRBJ2-1; 10 nucleotides line up with TRBD2. V gave up 3 bases and J gave up 10 bases; unmatched junction bases: 6. Germline V gives CDR1 MDHEN, CDR2 SYDVKM. The CDR3 sequence is 14 residues long.

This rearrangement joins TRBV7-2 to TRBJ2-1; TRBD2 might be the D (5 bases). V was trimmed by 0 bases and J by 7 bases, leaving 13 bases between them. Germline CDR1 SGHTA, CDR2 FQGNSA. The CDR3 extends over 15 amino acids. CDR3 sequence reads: CASSLAHRGGNEQFF. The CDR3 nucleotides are TGTGCCAGCAGCTTAGCTCACCGCGGCGGGAATGAGCAGTTCTTC.

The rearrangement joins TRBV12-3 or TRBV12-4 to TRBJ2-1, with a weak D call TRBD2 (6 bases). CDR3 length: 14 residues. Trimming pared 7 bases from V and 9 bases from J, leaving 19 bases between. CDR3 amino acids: CASTTPAEGVEQFF. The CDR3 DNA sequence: TGTGCCAGCACCACCCCGGCGGAGGGAGTTGAGCAGTTCTTC.

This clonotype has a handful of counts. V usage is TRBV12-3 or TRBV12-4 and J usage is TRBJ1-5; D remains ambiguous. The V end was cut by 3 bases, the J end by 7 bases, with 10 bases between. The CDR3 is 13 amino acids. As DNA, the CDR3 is TGTGCCAGCAGTTTTTCCTCTGAACAGCCCCAGCATTTT. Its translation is CASSFSSEQPQHF.

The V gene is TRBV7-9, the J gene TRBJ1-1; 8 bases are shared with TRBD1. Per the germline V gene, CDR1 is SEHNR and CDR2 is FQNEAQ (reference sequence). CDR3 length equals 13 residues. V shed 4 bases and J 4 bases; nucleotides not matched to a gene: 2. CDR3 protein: CASSSGGLTEAFF. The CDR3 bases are TGTGCCAGCAGCTCAGGGGGCCTCACTGAAGCTTTCTTT.

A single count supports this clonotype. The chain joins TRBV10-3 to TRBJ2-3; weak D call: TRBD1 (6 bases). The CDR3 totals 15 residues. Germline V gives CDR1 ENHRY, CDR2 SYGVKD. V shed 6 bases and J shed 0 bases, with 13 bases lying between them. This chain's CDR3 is CAIRRRDTSTDTQYF. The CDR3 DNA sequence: TGTGCCATCAGGAGAAGGGACACTAGCACAGATACGCAGTATTTT.

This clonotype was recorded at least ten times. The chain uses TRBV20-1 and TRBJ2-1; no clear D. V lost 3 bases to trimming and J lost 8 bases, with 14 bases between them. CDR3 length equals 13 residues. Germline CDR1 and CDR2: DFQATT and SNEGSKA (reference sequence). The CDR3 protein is CSASMSSGDEQFF. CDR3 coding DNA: TGCAGTGCTAGTATGTCTAGTGGGGATGAGCAGTTCTTC.

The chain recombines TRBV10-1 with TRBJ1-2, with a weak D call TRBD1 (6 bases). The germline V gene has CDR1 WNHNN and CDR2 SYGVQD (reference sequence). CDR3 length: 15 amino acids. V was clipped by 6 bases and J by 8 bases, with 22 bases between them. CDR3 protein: CASSHDKAGGGGYTF. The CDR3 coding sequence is TGCGCCAGCAGCCACGACAAGGCCGGCGGGGGCGGCTACACCTTC.

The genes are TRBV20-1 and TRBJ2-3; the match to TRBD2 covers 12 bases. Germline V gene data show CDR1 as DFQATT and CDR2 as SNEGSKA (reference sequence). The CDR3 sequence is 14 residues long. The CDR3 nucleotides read TGCAGCCAAGGACTAGCGGGGACGGGAGATACGCAGTATTTT. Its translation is CSQGLAGTGDTQYF.

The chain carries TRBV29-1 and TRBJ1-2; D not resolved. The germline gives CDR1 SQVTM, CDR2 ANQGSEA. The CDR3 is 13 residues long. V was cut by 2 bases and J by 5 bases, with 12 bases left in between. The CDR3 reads CSVEWVGTYGYTF. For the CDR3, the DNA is TGCAGCGTTGAATGGGTAGGAACTTATGGCTACACCTTC.

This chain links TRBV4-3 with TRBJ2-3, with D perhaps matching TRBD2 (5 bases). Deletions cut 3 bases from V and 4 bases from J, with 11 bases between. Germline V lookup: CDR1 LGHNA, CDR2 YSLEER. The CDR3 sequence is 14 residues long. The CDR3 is CASSHGLRPDTQYF. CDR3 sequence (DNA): TGCGCCAGCAGCCACGGACTCCGCCCAGATACGCAGTATTTT.

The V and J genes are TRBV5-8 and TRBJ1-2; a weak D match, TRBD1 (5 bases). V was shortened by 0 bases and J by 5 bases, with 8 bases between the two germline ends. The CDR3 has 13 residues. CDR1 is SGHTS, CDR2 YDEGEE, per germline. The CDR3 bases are TGTGCCAGCAGCTTGGGGGGCTTTTATGGCTACACCTTC. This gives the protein CASSLGGFYGYTF.

CDR3 loop: CSAGLGGGIYNEQFF. The CDR3 DNA sequence: TGCAGTGCGGGACTAGGCGGGGGGATCTACAATGAGCAGTTCTTC. The V and J genes are TRBV20-1 and TRBJ2-1, with TRBD2 identical over 8 bases. The CDR3 sequence is 15 residues long. V dropped 6 bases and J dropped 3; count of bases not matched to a gene: 10. Germline values: CDR1 DFQATT, CDR2 SNEGSKA (reference sequence).

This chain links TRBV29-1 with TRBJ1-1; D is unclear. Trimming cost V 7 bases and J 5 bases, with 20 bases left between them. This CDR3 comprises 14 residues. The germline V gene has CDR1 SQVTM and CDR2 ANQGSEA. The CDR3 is CSGYHLPQPTEAFF. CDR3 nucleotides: TGCAGCGGATATCATCTTCCTCAGCCGACTGAAGCTTTCTTT. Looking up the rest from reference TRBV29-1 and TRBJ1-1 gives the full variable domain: SAVISQKPSRDICQRGTSLTIQCQVDSQVTMMFWYRQQPGQSLTLIATANQGSEATYESGFVIDKFPISRPNLTFSTLTVSNMSPEDSSIYLCSGYHLPQPTEAFFGQGTRLTVV.